The rows below give T cell receptor beta chains drawn from one sample of a study of T cell changes during pregnancy in multiple sclerosis. The method was immunoSEQ multiplex PCR; TCRdb's version includes in-frame clones alone and lacks a portion of them. The data contain 40,000 to 60,000 clones, just over 90% of them seen just once; the ten biggest clones take up around 0.4%. This material consisted of CD4+ T cells from peripheral blood mononuclear cells, taken before pregnancy. The origin of the receptors is a female donor with multiple sclerosis, enrolled in a pregnancy study. Both conserved end residues are part of each CDR3. D genes are given only for firm matches.

v_gene,d_gene,j_gene,CDR3aa
TRBV5-4,TRBD1,TRBJ2-7,CASSTQGPQRDEQYF
TRBV15,TRBD2,TRBJ2-5,CATSRDGLAAQETQYF
TRBV30,-,TRBJ1-2,CAWSVTRYGYTF
TRBV5-1,-,TRBJ2-7,CASSLAGGKGYEQYF
TRBV5-1,-,TRBJ1-4,CASSLGQTTNEKLFF
TRBV7-2,TRBD2,TRBJ2-1,CASSSRSSGRGNEQFF
TRBV5-1,TRBD1,TRBJ2-7,CASSLEGQGAREQYF
TRBV5-8,-,TRBJ1-1,CASSLEPPGRYGNTEAFF
TRBV4-1,TRBD2,TRBJ2-1,CASSQDQLAGGPNEQFF
TRBV10-3,-,TRBJ2-7,CAISEGQPYEQYF
TRBV25-1,TRBD2,TRBJ2-1,CASRGSGRGEQFF
TRBV5-4,-,TRBJ1-2,CASTGGDIGYTF
TRBV29-1,TRBD1,TRBJ1-3,CRADRDHTIYF
TRBV2,TRBD2,TRBJ2-1,CARSGTTPRGQQFF
TRBV28,-,TRBJ2-1,CASIEPGSSYNEQFF
TRBV7-9,TRBD1,TRBJ1-3,CASSLSGGGNTIYF
TRBV7-9,-,TRBJ1-5,CASMDTGKRNQPQHF
TRBV19,-,TRBJ2-7,CASSIDHIPSYEQYF
TRBV2,-,TRBJ1-2,CASSVGTRGYTF
TRBV2,-,TRBJ1-5,CASTSRRPLGGNQPQHF
TRBV5-1,-,TRBJ1-2,CASSPGQTNYGYTF
TRBV7-8,-,TRBJ1-4,CASSSLGEKLFF
TRBV5-4,TRBD1,TRBJ2-7,CASSPRQGEDEQYF
TRBV7-2,TRBD1,TRBJ2-2,CASSPKGARNTGELFF
TRBV2,-,TRBJ1-1,CASSATRGEAFF
TRBV10-2,TRBD2,TRBJ2-7,CASSEWDYYEQYF
TRBV19,-,TRBJ1-5,CASSIVGGPQHF
TRBV18,-,TRBJ2-1,CASSHPGESKNEQFF